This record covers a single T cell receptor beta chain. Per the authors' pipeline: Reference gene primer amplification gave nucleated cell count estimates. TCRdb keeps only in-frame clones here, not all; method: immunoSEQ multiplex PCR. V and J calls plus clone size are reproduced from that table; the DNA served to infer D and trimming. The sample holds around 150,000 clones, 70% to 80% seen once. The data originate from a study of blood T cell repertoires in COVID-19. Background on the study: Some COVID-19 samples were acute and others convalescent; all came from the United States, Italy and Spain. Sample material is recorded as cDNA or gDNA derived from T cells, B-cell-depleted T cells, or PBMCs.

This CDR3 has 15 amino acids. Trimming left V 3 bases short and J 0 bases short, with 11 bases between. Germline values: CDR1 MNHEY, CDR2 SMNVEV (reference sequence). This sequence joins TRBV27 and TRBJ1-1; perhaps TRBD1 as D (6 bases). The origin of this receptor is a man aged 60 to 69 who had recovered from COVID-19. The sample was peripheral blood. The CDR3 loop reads CASSFLGQMNTEAFF. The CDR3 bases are TGTGCCAGCAGTTTTTTAGGACAGATGAACACTGAAGCTTTCTTT.